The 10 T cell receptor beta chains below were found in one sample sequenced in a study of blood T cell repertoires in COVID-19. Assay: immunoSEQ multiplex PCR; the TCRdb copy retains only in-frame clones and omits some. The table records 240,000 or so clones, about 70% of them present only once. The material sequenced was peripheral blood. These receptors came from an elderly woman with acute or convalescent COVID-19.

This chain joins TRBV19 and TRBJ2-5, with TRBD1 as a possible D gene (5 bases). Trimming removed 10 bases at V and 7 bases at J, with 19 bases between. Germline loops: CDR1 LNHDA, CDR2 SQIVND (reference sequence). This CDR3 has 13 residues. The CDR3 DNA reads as TGTGCCACTTCCCCCGCCCCCCAGGGGACCCAGTACTTC. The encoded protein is CATSPAPQGTQYF.

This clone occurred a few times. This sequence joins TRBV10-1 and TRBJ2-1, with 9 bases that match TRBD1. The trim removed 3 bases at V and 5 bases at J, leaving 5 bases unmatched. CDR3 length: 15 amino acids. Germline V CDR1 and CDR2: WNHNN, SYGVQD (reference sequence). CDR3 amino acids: CASSDPGQGHNEQFF. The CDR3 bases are TGCGCCAGCAGTGACCCGGGACAGGGTCACAATGAGCAGTTCTTC.

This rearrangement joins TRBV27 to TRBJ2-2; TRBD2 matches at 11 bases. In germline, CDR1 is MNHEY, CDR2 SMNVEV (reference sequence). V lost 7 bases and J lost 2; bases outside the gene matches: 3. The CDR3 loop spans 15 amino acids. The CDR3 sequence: CASTGLAGNTGELFF. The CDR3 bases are TGTGCCAGCACCGGACTAGCGGGTAACACCGGGGAGCTGTTTTTT.

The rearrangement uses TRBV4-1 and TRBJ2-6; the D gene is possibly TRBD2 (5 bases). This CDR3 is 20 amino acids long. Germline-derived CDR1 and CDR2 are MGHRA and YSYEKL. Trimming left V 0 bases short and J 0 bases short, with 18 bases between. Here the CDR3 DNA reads TGCGCCAGCAGCCAAGATGCTGCCGACCGGGGATTCTCTGGGGCCAACGTCCTGACTTTC. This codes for CASSQDAADRGFSGANVLTF.

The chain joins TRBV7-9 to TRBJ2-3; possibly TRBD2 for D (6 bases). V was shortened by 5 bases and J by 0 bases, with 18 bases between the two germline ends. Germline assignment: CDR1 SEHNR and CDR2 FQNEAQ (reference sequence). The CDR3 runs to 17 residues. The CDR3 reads CASSKGYSGPSTDTQYF. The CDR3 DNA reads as TGTGCCAGCAGCAAGGGTTATAGCGGACCAAGCACAGATACGCAGTATTTT.

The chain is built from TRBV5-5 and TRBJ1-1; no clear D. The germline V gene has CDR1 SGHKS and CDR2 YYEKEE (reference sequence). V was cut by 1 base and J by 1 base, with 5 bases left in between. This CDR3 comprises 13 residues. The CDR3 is CASSLSRNTEAFF. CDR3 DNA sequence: TGTGCCAGCAGCTTGAGTAGGAACACTGAAGCTTTCTTT.

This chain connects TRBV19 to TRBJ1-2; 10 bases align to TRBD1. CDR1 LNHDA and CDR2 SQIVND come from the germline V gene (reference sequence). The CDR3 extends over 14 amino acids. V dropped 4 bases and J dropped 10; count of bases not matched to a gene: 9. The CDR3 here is CASSNGQGVEDYTF. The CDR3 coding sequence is TGTGCCAGTAGTAACGGACAGGGGGTTGAGGACTACACCTTC.

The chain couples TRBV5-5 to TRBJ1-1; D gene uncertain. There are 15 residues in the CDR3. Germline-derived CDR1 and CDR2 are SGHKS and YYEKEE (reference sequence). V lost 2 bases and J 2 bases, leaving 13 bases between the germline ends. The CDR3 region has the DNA TGTGCCAGCAGCTTTATCCCCGGGGTTAACACTGAAGCTTTCTTT. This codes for CASSFIPGVNTEAFF.

DNA for the CDR3: TGTGCCAGCAGCGTAGTGGCTCGTGGCGGGGAGCTGTTTTTT. This codes for CASSVVARGGELFF. The rearrangement uses TRBV9 and TRBJ2-2; no definite D call. The germline V gene encodes CDR1 SGDLS and CDR2 YYNGEE. The CDR3 covers 14 residues. Trimming cost V 0 bases and J 7 bases, with 10 bases left between them.

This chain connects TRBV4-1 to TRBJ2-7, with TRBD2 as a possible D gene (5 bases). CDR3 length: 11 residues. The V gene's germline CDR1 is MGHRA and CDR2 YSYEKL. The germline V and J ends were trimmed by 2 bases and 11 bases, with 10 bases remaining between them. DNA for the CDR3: TGCGCCAGCAGCCAAAGAGGGAGTAAGTACTTC. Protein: CASSQRGSKYF.